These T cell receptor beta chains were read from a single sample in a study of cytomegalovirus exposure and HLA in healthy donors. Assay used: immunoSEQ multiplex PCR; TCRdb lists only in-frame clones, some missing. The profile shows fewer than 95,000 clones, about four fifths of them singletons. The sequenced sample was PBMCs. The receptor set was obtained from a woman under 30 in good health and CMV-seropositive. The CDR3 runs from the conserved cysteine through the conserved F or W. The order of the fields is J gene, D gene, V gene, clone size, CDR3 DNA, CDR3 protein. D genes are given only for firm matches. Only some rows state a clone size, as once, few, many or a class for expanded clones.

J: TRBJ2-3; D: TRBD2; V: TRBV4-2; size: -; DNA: TGTGCCAGCAGCCAAGATGCGGGGGGGCCTGATACGCAGTATTTT; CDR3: CASSQDAGGPDTQYF
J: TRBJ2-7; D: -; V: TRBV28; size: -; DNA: TGTGCCAGCAGTTTAGACGGGAGCGAGCAGTACTTC; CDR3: CASSLDGSEQYF
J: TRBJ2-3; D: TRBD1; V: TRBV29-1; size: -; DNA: TGCAGCGTTCAAAAGACAGGGATCACAGATACGCAGTATTTT; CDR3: CSVQKTGITDTQYF
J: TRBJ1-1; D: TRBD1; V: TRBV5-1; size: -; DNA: TGCGCCAGCAGCCTGAGACAGGGGGCGGTCCCTTTCTTT; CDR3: CASSLRQGAVPFF
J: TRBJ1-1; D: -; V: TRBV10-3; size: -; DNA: TGTGCCATCAGCCTCACAGAGGGCACTGAAGCTTTCTTT; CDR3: CAISLTEGTEAFF
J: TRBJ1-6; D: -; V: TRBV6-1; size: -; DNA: TGTGCCAGCAGTGAACTCGGGAATTCACCCCTCCACTTT; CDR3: CASSELGNSPLHF
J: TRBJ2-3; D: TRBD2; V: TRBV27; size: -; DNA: TGTGCCAGCAGTACCGGGACTAGAGTTTTCAGGACAGATACGCAGTATTTT; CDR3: CASSTGTRVFRTDTQYF
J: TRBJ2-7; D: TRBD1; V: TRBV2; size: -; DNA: TGTGCCAGCACGGGACAGGCGGACTCCTACGAGCAGTACTTC; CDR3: CASTGQADSYEQYF
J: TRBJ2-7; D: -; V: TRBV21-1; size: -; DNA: TGTGCCAGCAGCACAGGGGGCTATGAGCAGTACTTC; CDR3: CASSTGGYEQYF
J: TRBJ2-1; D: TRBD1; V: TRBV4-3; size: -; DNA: TGCGCCAGCAGCCAAGTGGTCCTACTGGGGGTTCAGGGGGCCCACAATGAGCAGTTCTTC; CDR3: CASSQVVLLGVQGAHNEQFF
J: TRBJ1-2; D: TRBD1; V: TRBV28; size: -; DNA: TGTGCCAGCAGTTTTAGGCCCGGGACAGGGATGGGAGCTAACTATGGCTACACCTTC; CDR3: CASSFRPGTGMGANYGYTF
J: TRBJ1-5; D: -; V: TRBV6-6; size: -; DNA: TGTGCCAGCAGTCCCTCCGGGAGCAGAGGCAATCAGCCCCAGCATTTT; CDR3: CASSPSGSRGNQPQHF
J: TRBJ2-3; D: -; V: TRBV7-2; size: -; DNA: TGTGCCAGCAGCCGAGCTAGGGGTACAGATACGCAGTATTTT; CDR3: CASSRARGTDTQYF
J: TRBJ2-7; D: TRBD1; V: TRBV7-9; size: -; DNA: TGTGCCAGCAGCTGGGTGACAGGGAAGGATTTTTACGAGCAGTACTTC; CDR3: CASSWVTGKDFYEQYF
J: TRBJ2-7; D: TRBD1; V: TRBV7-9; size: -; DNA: TGTGCCAGCAGCGGGGACAGCTCTTTCTACGAGCAGTACTTC; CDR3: CASSGDSSFYEQYF
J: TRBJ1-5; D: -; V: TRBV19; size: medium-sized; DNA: TGTGCCAGTAGTTCACAGGGACAAGGGCCCCAGCATTTT; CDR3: CASSSQGQGPQHF
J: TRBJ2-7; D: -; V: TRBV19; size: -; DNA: TGTGCCAGTAGTGTGCCAGGGGCTTCCTACGAGCAGTACTTC; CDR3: CASSVPGASYEQYF
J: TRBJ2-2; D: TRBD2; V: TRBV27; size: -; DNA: TGTGCCAGCAGTTTCCGAAGGGCTAGCGGGGGCACCGGGGAGCTGTTTTTT; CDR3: CASSFRRASGGTGELFF
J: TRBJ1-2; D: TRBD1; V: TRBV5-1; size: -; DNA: TGCGCCAGCAGCCAAGACTATAGAACAGGGGAATACTATGGCTACACCTTC; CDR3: CASSQDYRTGEYYGYTF
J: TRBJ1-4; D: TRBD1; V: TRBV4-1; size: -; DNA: TGCGCCAGCAGCCTTCTTTACCCCGCGACAGGGGGTGAAAAACTGTTTTTT; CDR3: CASSLLYPATGGEKLFF
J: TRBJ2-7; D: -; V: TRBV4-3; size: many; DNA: TGCGCCAGCAGCCAAGCTTTTGGAGAGTACTACGAGCAGTACTTC; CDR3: CASSQAFGEYYEQYF
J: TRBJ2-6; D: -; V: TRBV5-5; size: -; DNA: TGTGCCAGCAGCGTAGCCGGCGGGTCTGGGGCCAACGTCCTGACTTTC; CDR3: CASSVAGGSGANVLTF
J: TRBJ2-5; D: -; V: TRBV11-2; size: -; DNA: TGTGCCAGCAGCCCGGGGGGCAGGGGAGGGGAGACCCAGTACTTC; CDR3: CASSPGGRGGETQYF
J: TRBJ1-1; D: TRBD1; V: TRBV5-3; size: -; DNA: TGTGCCAGAAGCATTCGACAGGGAGCTTTCTTT; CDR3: CARSIRQGAFF
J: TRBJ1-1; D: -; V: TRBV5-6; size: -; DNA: TGTGCCAGCAGCCTGGAGTGGGGGGGAACTGAAGCTTTCTTT; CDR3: CASSLEWGGTEAFF
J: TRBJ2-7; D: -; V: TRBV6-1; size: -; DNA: TGTGCCAGCAGTGCCAGGACAGACTCCTACGAGCAGTACTTC; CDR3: CASSARTDSYEQYF
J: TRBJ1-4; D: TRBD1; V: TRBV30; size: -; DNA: TGTGCCTGGAGGAGGACAGGGTGGGAAAAACTGTTTTTT; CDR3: CAWRRTGWEKLFF
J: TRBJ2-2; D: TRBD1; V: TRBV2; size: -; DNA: TGTGCCAGCAGCGGACAGGGGGACCGCACCGGGGAGCTGTTTTTT; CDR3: CASSGQGDRTGELFF
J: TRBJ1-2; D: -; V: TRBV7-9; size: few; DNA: TGTGCCAGCAGCTTAACCACAGAGATCTATGGCTACACCTTC; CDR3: CASSLTTEIYGYTF
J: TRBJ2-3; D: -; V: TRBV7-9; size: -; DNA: TGTGCCAGCAGCTCTCCCTCCGGACACACAGATACGCAGTATTTT; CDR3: CASSSPSGHTDTQYF
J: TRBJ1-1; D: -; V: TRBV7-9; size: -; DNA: TGTGCCAGCAGCTCACAGGGTCGTAGGGACACTGAAGCTTTCTTT; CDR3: CASSSQGRRDTEAFF
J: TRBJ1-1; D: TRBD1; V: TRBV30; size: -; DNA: TGTGCCTGGAGTCTCAACACAGGGGACACTGAAGCTTTCTTT; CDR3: CAWSLNTGDTEAFF
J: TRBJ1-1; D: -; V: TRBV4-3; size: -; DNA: TGCGCCAGCAGCCAAGACCTGTCAGGGCTTCTGAACACTGAAGCTTTCTTT; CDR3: CASSQDLSGLLNTEAFF